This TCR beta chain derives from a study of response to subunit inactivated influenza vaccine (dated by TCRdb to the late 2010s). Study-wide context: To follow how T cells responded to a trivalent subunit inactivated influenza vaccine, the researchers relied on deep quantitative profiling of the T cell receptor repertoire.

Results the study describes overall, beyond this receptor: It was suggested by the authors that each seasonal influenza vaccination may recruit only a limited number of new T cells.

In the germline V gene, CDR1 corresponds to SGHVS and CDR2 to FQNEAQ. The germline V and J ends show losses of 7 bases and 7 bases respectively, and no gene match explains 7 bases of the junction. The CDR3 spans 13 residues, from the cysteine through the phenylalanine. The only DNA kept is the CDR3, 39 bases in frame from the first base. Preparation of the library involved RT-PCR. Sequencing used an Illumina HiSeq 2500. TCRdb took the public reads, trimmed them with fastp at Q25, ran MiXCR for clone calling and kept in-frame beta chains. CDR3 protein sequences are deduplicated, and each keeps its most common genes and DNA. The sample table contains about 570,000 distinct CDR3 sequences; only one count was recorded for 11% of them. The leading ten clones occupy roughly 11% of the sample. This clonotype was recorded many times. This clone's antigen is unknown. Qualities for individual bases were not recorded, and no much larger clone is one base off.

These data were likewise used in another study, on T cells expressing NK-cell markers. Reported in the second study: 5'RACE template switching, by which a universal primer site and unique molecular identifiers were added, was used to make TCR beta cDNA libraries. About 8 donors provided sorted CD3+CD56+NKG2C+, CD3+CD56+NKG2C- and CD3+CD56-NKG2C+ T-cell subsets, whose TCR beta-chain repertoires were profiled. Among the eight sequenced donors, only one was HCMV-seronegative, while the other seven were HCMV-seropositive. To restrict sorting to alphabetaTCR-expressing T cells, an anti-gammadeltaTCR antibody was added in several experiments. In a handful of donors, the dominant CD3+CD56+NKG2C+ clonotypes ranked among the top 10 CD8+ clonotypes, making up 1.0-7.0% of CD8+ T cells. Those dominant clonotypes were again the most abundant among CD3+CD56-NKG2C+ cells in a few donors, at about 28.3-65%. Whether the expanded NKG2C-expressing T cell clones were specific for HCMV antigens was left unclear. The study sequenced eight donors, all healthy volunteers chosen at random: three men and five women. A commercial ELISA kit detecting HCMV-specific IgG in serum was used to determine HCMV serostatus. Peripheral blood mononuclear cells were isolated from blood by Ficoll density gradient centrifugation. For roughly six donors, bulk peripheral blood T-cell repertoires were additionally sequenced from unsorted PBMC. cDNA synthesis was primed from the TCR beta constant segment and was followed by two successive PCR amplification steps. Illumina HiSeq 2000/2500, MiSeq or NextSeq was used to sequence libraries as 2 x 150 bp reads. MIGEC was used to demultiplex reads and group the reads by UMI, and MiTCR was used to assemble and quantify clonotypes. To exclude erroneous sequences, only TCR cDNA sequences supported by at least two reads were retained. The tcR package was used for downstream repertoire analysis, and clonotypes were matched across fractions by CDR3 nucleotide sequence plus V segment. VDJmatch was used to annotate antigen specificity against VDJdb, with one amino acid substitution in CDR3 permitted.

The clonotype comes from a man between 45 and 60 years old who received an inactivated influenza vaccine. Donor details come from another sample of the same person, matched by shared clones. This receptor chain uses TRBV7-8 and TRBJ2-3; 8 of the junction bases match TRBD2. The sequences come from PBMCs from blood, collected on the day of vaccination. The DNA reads TGTGCCAGCACCTTGGCGGGGGGAAATACGCAGTATTTT. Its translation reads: CASTLAGGNTQYF.